This TCR beta chain originates from a study of T cell repertoires in cytomegalovirus infection. One entry per CDR3 protein results from TCRdb running MiXCR on the reads. The sample holds around 290,000 distinct CDR3 sequences, roughly 26% seen once. Comment on this clonotype: Its antigen is unknown. At one of its ends the junction is not consistent with the germline gene, which may arise from a read error.

From germline, CDR1 is SGHTA and CDR2 FQGNSA. This CDR3 is 8 amino acids long. Findings and limits, study-wide: In two of eight donors, the top clonotype was HLA-C-restricted CMV-specific.

The TCR comes from a human donor in good health (CMV status not recorded). Some clones in this sample may be carry-over from other donors' samples. The chain combines TRBV7-2 with TRBJ1-3, with no clear D. Material for sequencing was PBMCs. The CDR3 is CASIQTNF. The DNA for the CDR3 is TGTGCCAGCATCCAAACCAATTTT.